The 19 T cell receptor beta chains listed next were all sequenced from one sample in a study of blood T cell repertoires in COVID-19. The protocol was immunoSEQ multiplex PCR, while the TCRdb copy is restricted to in-frame clones and leaves out a portion. The repertoire consists of 40,000 to 55,000 clones, with about nine tenths occurring once and the leading ten covering 13% to 15%. What was sequenced was peripheral blood. These receptors originate from a human donor in a cohort sampled during active COVID-19.

The chain combines TRBV18 with TRBJ1-2; TRBD1 matches 10 bases. The V gene end was trimmed by 4 bases and the J gene end by 8 bases; junction bases not matched to a gene: 7. This CDR3 region has 14 residues. CDR1 is KGHSH and CDR2 is LQKENI in the germline V gene. CDR3 in amino acids: CASSRLLDRGGYTF. The CDR3 region has the DNA TGTGCCAGCTCACGGTTACTGGACAGGGGGGGCTACACCTTC.

This chain joins TRBV23-1 and TRBJ2-7; a weak D match, TRBD1 (5 bases). TRBV23-1 falls under the ORF class, with uncertain function. CDR3 length: 14 residues. V was clipped by 2 bases and J by 0 bases, with 8 bases between them. Here the CDR3 reads CASSQGASSYEQYF. The CDR3 region has the DNA TGCGCCAGCAGTCAAGGGGCTAGCTCCTACGAGCAGTACTTC.

The chain is built from TRBV10-3 and TRBJ1-5, with a tentative D call TRBD1 (5 bases). The V end was cut by 3 bases, the J end by 2 bases, with 8 bases between. Germline assignment: CDR1 ENHRY and CDR2 SYGVKD. The CDR3 consists of 14 residues. CDR3 nucleotides: TGTGCCATCAGTGAAGGGGCAGGCAATCAGCCCCAGCATTTT. Protein sequence: CAISEGAGNQPQHF.

The chain carries TRBV7-2 and TRBJ2-5; D is unclear. Germline V lookup: CDR1 SGHTA, CDR2 FQGNSA. Trimming removed 5 bases at V and 3 bases at J, with 13 bases between. The CDR3 consists of 14 residues. DNA for the CDR3: TGTGCCAGCAGCGACCGTTGGGCCGAAGAGACCCAGTACTTC. As protein: CASSDRWAEETQYF.

The chain is built from TRBV25-1 and TRBJ2-2, with TRBD2 matching 8 bases. V lost 5 bases to trimming and J lost 4 bases; unmatched junction nucleotides: 3. Germline V gene sequence: CDR1 MGHDK, CDR2 SYGVNS. The CDR3 is 14 amino acids. The CDR3 sequence: CASSRGGSTGELFF. The CDR3 bases are TGTGCCAGCAGTCGCGGGGGGTCCACCGGGGAGCTGTTTTTT. Drawing the rest from reference TRBV25-1 and TRBJ2-2, the complete variable domain is EADIYQTPRYLVIGTGKKITLECSQTMGHDKMYWYQQDPGMELHLIHYSYGVNSTEKGDLSSESTVSRIRTEHFPLTLESARPSHTSQYLCASSRGGSTGELFFGEGSRLTVL.

V usage is TRBV12-3 or TRBV12-4 and J usage is TRBJ2-3, with a possible D match to TRBD1 (5 bases). The CDR3 length is 12 residues. The CDR3, as DNA: TGTGGCGACAGAAGGCTTACAGATACGCAGTATTTT. Translating gives CGDRRLTDTQYF.

The CDR3 reads CASSLWSANEKLFF. In DNA, the CDR3 is TGTGCCAGCAGCTTGTGGTCAGCTAATGAAAAACTGTTTTTT. The rearrangement links TRBV11-2 to TRBJ1-4; D unclear. Trimming shortened V by 3 bases and J by 3 bases, and 8 bases separated the two germline ends. Germline assignment: CDR1 SGHAT and CDR2 FQNNGV. The CDR3 spans 14 residues.

The chain employs TRBV19 and TRBJ1-1, with TRBD1 matching over 8 bases. Germline CDR1 is LNHDA and CDR2 is SQIVND (reference sequence). The V and J ends lost 1 base and 9 bases, in that order; junction bases with no gene match: 7. There are 14 residues in the CDR3. The CDR3: CASSIAEQGGKAFF. The CDR3 nucleotides are TGTGCCAGTAGTATAGCGGAACAGGGGGGTAAAGCTTTCTTT.

The CDR3 sequence: CASSPETGSDGYTF. The CDR3 DNA reads as TGCGCCAGCAGCCCCGAGACAGGTTCAGATGGCTACACCTTC. The chain has TRBV5-1 and TRBJ1-2, with D possibly TRBD1 on 6 matching bases. The CDR3 is 14 residues long. Germline lookup yields CDR1 SGHRS and CDR2 YFSETQ. Trimming removed 4 bases at V and 6 bases at J, with 16 bases between. Based on the CDR3 plus reference TRBV5-1 and TRBJ1-2, the full variable domain is KAGVTQTPRYLIKTRGQQVTLSCSPISGHRSVSWYQQTPGQGLQFLFEYFSETQRNKGNFPGRFSGRQFSNSRSEMNVSTLELGDSALYLCASSPETGSDGYTFGSGTRLTVV.

The chain employs TRBV18 and TRBJ2-3, with D tentatively TRBD2 (5 bases). This CDR3 is 15 amino acids long. Germline V gene data show CDR1 as KGHSH and CDR2 as LQKENI. Trimming took 6 bases from V and 4 from J, leaving 17 bases between them. CDR3 sequence: CASSERELFSDTQYF. CDR3 bases: TGTGCCAGCTCTGAGAGGGAGCTATTCTCAGATACGCAGTATTTT. Combining the CDR3 with reference TRBV18 and TRBJ2-3 gives the whole variable domain NAGVMQNPRHLVRRRGQEARLRCSPMKGHSHVYWYRQLPEEGLKFMVYLQKENIIDESGMPKERFSAEFPKEGPSILRIQQVVRGDSAAYFCASSERELFSDTQYFGPGTRLTVL.

V and J are TRBV7-3 and TRBJ1-1; D might be TRBD1 (6 bases). This CDR3 is 15 amino acids long. CDR1 SGHTA and CDR2 FQGTGA come from the germline V gene. The ends were cut back, 4 bases at V and 5 bases at J, with 17 bases in the middle. The CDR3 DNA is TGTGCCAGCAGCTCCAACCCAGGGGCGAGAACTGAAGCTTTCTTT. As protein: CASSSNPGARTEAFF.

This sequence joins TRBV6-5 and TRBJ1-6; TRBD1 is a possible D gene (6 bases). CDR3 length equals 15 residues. V shed 7 bases and J shed 1 base, with 11 bases lying between them. Germline V gene sequence: CDR1 MNHEY, CDR2 SVGAGI. The CDR3: CASKTQGSYNSPLHF. In nucleotides, the CDR3 is TGTGCCAGCAAGACACAGGGATCCTATAATTCACCCCTCCACTTT.

This clone was seen once. The V call is TRBV7-2, the J call TRBJ1-2; no reliable D call. Germline V gene lookup returns CDR1 SGHTA and CDR2 FQGNSA. The CDR3 totals 13 residues. The ends were cut back, 10 bases at V and 0 bases at J, with 12 bases in the middle. The CDR3: CAIQNPANYGYTF. CDR3 nucleotides: TGTGCCATCCAAAACCCAGCTAACTATGGCTACACCTTC.

The V and J genes are TRBV6-5 and TRBJ2-1; perhaps TRBD2 as D (5 bases). V was shortened by 8 bases and J by 4 bases, with 12 bases between the two germline ends. There are 13 residues in the CDR3. CDR1 and CDR2 from the germline V gene are MNHEY and SVGAGI. As DNA, the CDR3 is TGTGCCAGCGGGAGACTCATATACAATGAGCAGTTCTTC. Protein: CASGRLIYNEQFF.

V is TRBV5-4 and J is TRBJ1-2; 9 nucleotides match TRBD1. The CDR3 loop spans 14 amino acids. Germline CDR1 and CDR2: SGHNT and YYREEE (reference sequence). The junction had 6 bases not matched to a gene; V was cut back by 5 bases and J by 4 bases. The CDR3 nucleotides read TGTGCCAGCAGGGGACAGGGCGCCGGCTATGGCTACACCTTC. This gives the protein CASRGQGAGYGYTF.

This sequence joins TRBV3-1 (or the pseudogene TRBV3-2) and TRBJ2-3; 8 bases are shared with TRBD2. The V and J ends lost 4 bases and 0 bases, in that order; junction bases with no gene match: 6. The CDR3 length is 16 residues. From germline, CDR1 is LGHDT and CDR2 YNNKEL (reference sequence). This chain's CDR3 is CASSLSGTRSTDTQYF. The CDR3 coding sequence is TGTGCCAGCAGCCTCAGCGGGACTAGGAGCACAGATACGCAGTATTTT.

CDR3: CASSPTSGGARNTDTQYF. The CDR3 region has the DNA TGTGCCAGCTCACCCACTAGCGGGGGGGCTCGTAACACAGATACGCAGTATTTT. The chain has TRBV18 and TRBJ2-3, with 13 bases fitting TRBD2. The V and J ends lost 3 bases and 2 bases, in that order; junction bases with no gene match: 8. Germline V lookup: CDR1 KGHSH, CDR2 LQKENI. The CDR3 totals 18 residues.

This clone was picked up one time. CDR3 in amino acids: CASRFEANTYNEQFF. The CDR3, as DNA: TGTGCCAGCAGGTTTGAAGCGAACACCTACAATGAGCAGTTCTTC. The genes are TRBV6-5 and TRBJ2-1; unclear D gene. Looked up from germline, CDR1 is MNHEY and CDR2 is SVGAGI. The V end was cut by 6 bases, the J end by 2 bases, with 14 bases between. CDR3 length: 15 amino acids.

The rearrangement uses TRBV5-5 and TRBJ1-5; 9 positions agree with TRBD1. Germline V gene data show CDR1 as SGHKS and CDR2 as YYEKEE (reference sequence). CDR3 length equals 16 residues. Unmatched junction bases numbered 5, after V lost 4 bases and J lost 0 bases. As DNA, the CDR3 is TGTGCCAGCAGCGAGGGACAGGGATATAGCAATCAGCCCCAGCATTTT. It translates to CASSEGQGYSNQPQHF.